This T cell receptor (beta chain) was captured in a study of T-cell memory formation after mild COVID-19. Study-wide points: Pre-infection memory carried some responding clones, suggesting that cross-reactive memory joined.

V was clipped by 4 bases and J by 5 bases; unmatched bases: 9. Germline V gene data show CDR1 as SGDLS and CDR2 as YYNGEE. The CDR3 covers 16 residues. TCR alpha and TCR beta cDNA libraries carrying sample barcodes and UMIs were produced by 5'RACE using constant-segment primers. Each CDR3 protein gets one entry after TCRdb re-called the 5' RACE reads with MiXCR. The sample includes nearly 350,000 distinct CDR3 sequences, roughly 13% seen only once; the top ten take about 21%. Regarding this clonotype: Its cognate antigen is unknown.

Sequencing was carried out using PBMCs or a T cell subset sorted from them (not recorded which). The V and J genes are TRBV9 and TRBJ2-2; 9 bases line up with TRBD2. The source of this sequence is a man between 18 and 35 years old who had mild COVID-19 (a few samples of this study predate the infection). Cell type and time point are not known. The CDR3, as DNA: TGTGCCAGCAGCCCCCGCCAGCGGGGGGAAACCGGGGAGCTGTTTTTT. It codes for CASSPRQRGETGELFF.